This TCR beta chain came from a study of tumor-infiltrating lymphocytes in primary liver carcinoma. Study results and caveats: Overlap between tumor regions exceeded overlap of tumor with adjacent tissue or blood.

This CDR3 is built from 16 residues. Germline CDR1 is LGHNA and CDR2 is YNFKEQ. Blood RNA came from unsorted whole blood; germline DNA was also extracted. Collection of roughly 4 milliliters of peripheral blood took place before surgery. The template, about 510 ng total RNA, yielded TCR beta cDNA made with a constant-region primer. Three nested multiplex PCR rounds, a slightly modified ARM-PCR, produced the libraries for TCR beta. The first two PCR rounds used TRBV1-TRBV30 forward primers with a C-beta reverse primer, around 10 cycles each. TCRdb ran MiXCR on the multiplex PCR reads and lists one entry per CDR3 protein. The data contain 300,000 to 400,000 distinct CDR3 sequences, around 60% of them singletons. As regards this clonotype: The antigen is unknown. One junction end disagrees with the germline gene, perhaps due to a read error.

This rearrangement joins TRBV4-2 to TRBJ1-5; 9 nucleotides align to TRBD1. The receptor was isolated from a man aged 35 to 55 with primary liver carcinoma and hepatitis B virus infection. The material sequenced was peripheral blood. The CDR3 sequence is CAISQVGTGSNQPQHF. The CDR3 region has the DNA TGTGCCATCAGCCAAGTGGGGACAGGGAGCAATCAGCCCCAGCATTTT.